The present T cell receptor (beta chain) was sequenced within a study of shared clonotypes between healthy human individuals. Germline V lookup: CDR1 MGHRA, CDR2 YSYEKL. V was clipped by 1 base and J by 0 bases, with 15 bases between them. CDR3 length: 17 amino acids. In the sorted-subset replicate PCRs, 200 ng DNA, around 30,000 T cell genomes, was used. Authors' analysis steps: ImmunoSEQ output lacked quality scores and full-length reads, limiting matched filtering. The method was immunoSEQ multiplex PCR; TCRdb's version includes in-frame clones alone and lacks a portion of them. V and J calls and clone size follow that table, whereas D and trimming were derived from the DNA. The sample has about 1 million clones, about 75% seen once; the top ten hold 1.5%. This clone has only one observation.

This TCR derives from a man aged 18 to 29 in good health. Sequenced: memory CD4+ T cells sorted from blood. Documented subset: CD45RA-negative fraction. The rearrangement links TRBV4-1 to TRBJ1-1; D may be TRBD1 (6 bases). The CDR3 DNA is TGCGCCAGCAGCCAAGCTAGGGACATCGGGGTGAACACTGAAGCTTTCTTT. Its protein product is CASSQARDIGVNTEAFF.